This T cell receptor (beta chain) was documented in a study of blood T cell repertoires in COVID-19. Turning to the study itself: T cells, B-cell-depleted T cells, or PBMCs provided the cDNA or gDNA that served as material.

The CDR3 spans 17 residues. Germline assignment: CDR1 MDHEN and CDR2 SYDVKM. The V gene lost 3 bases and the J gene lost 1 base, with 18 bases spanning the gap. As originally analysed: Scientists estimated how many nucleated cells there were by amplifying reference gene primers. Data came from immunoSEQ multiplex PCR; TCRdb stores just in-frame clones and leaves some out. The V and J calls and clone size are taken from that table; D and trimming were inferred from the DNA. This table holds 30,000 to 35,000 clones, approximately 91% found once. The specimen was peripheral blood. This chain connects TRBV28 to TRBJ1-2, with D perhaps TRBD1 (6 bases). This clonotype was sampled from a man aged 60 to 69 with COVID-19, enrolled during active disease. The CDR3 DNA is TGTGCCAGCAGTTTGGGGGCTTCCAGGGAGCTTAACTATGGCTACACCTTC. It codes for CASSLGASRELNYGYTF.